This T cell receptor beta chain was sequenced during a study of response to subunit inactivated influenza vaccine. Study conclusions and caveats: After each seasonal influenza vaccination, few new T cells are recruited, the authors suggested.

In regard to this clonotype: Its specificity is not known.

One entry per CDR3 protein, called by TCRdb with MiXCR from the RT-PCR reads. The sample holds 860,000 or so distinct CDR3 sequences, 21% seen once. This TCR derives from a man aged 50 or older who received an inactivated influenza vaccine. The specimen was PBMCs from blood, collected 5 to 6 days after vaccination.

For the CDR3, the DNA is TGCAGTGCTCCAGAGGCGGCAGGACAAGAGACCCAGTACTTC. It specifies CSAPEAAGQETQYF. This chain uses TRBV20-1 with TRBJ2-5; no definite D call. Deletions cut 5 bases from V and 2 bases from J, with 15 bases between. This CDR3 is built from 14 residues. CDR1 is DFQATT, CDR2 SNEGSKA, per germline (reference sequence).